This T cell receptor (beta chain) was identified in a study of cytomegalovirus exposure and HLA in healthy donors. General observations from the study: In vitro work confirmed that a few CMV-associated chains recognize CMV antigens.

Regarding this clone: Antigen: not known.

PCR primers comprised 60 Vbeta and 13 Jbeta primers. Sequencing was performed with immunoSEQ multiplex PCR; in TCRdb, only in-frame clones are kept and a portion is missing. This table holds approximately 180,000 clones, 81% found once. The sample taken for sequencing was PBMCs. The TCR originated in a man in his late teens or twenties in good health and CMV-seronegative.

The DNA of the CDR3 is TGCGCCAGCAGCCAAGATATCCCCGGGTCTGGAAACACCATATATTTT. It specifies CASSQDIPGSGNTIYF. The V call is TRBV4-3, the J call TRBJ1-3; no firm D call. Trimming left V 0 bases short and J 1 base short, with 10 bases between. Germline V CDR1 and CDR2: LGHNA, YSLEER. This CDR3 region has 16 residues.